The T cell receptor beta chain under discussion was sequenced for a study of HIV-infected children after antiretroviral therapy interruption. Study as a whole: Interruption-arm sampling covered weeks 0, 12, interruption end (24 or 48), and about 3 years post-study. Study results and caveats: Minor non-naive CD45RA+ populations, like EMRA or stem memory, might contaminate naive sorts.

Noted treatment: PENTA 11 planned treatment interruption arm or continuous ART arm. Participants had taken at least three-drug ART for at least 24 weeks. Naive CD4+ CD45RA+ CD45RO- T cells were FACS-sorted from thawed PBMCs. A 3' RACE protocol on RNA, with unique molecular identifiers, produced the TCR library. MiXCR was run by TCRdb on the 3' RACE reads, yielding one entry per CDR3 protein. The sample consists of about 89,000 distinct CDR3 sequences, 5.5% to 8.5% of them appearing once. As concerns this clonotype: Its cognate antigen is unknown.

V was pared by 4 bases and J by 8 bases, with 9 bases between. CDR1 PRHDT and CDR2 FYEKMQ come from the germline V gene (reference sequence). The CDR3 sequence is 12 residues long. The clonotype originates from a pool of human donors with HIV. Specimen: CD45RA+ CD4+ T cells from PBMCs, pooled from several time points, collected from a donor given antiretroviral therapy, either interrupted or continuous. The subset denotes: naive CD4+ CD45RA+ CD45RO- T cells. The chain joins TRBV13 to TRBJ2-1; D is tentatively TRBD1 or TRBD2 (5 bases each). As DNA, the CDR3 is TGTGCCAGCAGCTCTGGGGGAGATGAGCAGTTCTTC. It specifies CASSSGGDEQFF.